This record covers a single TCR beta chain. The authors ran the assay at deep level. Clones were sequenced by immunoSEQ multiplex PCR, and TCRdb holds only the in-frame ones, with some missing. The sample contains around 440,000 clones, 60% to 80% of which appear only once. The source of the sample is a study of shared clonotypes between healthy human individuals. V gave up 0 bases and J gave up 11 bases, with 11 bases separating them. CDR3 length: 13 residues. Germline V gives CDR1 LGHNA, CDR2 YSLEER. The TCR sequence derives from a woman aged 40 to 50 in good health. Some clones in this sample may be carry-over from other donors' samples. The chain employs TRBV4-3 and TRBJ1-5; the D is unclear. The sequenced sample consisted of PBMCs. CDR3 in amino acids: CASSQDPSRAQHF. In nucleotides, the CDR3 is TGCGCCAGCAGCCAAGATCCCTCGCGGGCCCAGCATTTT.